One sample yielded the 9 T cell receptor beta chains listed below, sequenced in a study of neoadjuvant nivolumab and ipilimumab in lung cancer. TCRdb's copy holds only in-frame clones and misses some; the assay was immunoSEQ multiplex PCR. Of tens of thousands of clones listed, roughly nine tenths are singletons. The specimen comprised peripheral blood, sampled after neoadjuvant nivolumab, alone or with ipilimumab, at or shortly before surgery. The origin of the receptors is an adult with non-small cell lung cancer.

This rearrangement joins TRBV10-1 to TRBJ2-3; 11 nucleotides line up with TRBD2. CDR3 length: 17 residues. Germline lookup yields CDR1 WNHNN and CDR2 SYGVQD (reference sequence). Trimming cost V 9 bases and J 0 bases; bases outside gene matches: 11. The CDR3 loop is CARELAGASSSTDTQYF. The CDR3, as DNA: TGCGCCAGGGAACTAGCGGGGGCCTCTTCTAGCACAGATACGCAGTATTTT.

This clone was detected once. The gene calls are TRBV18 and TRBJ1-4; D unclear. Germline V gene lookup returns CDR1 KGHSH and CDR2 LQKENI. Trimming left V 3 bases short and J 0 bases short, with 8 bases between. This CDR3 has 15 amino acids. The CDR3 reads CASSPYIATNEKLFF. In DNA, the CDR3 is TGTGCCAGCTCACCCTACATAGCAACTAATGAAAAACTGTTTTTT.

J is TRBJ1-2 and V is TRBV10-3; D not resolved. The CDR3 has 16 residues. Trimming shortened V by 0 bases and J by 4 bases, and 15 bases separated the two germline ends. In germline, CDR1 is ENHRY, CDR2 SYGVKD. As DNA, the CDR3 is TGTGCCATCAGTGAGTCGGTGTGGGCCAGATCCTATGGCTACACCTTC. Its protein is CAISESVWARSYGYTF.

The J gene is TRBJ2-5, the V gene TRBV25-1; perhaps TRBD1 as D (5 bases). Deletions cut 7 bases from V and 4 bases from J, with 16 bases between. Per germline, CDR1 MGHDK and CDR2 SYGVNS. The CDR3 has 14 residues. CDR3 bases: TGTGCCAGCATTCCCGCATACAGGTCAGAGACCCAGTACTTC. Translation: CASIPAYRSETQYF. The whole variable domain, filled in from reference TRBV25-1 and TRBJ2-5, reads EADIYQTPRYLVIGTGKKITLECSQTMGHDKMYWYQQDPGMELHLIHYSYGVNSTEKGDLSSESTVSRIRTEHFPLTLESARPSHTSQYLCASIPAYRSETQYFGPGTRLLVL.

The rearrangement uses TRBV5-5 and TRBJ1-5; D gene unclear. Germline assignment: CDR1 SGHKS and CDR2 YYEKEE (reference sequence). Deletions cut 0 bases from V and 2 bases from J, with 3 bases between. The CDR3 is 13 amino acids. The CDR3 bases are TGTGCCAGCAGCTTGGCGGGCAATCAGCCCCAGCATTTT. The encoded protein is CASSLAGNQPQHF.

The CDR3 DNA reads as TGTGCCAGCACTCCACTAGCGGGGGCCTACAATGAGCAGTTCTTC. Its protein product is CASTPLAGAYNEQFF. The chain combines TRBV9 with TRBJ2-1; TRBD2 matches 11 bases. The CDR3 covers 15 residues. The germline CDR1 and CDR2 sequences are SGDLS and YYNGEE. V lost 6 bases, J lost 2 bases, and 4 bases stayed unmatched.

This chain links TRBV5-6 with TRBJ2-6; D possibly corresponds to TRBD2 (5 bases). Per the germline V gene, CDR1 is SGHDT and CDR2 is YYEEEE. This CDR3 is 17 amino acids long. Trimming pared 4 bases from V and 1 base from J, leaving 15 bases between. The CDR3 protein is CASSPRGMWSGANVLTF. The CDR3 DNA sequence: TGTGCCAGCAGCCCGAGAGGGATGTGGTCTGGGGCCAACGTCCTGACTTTC. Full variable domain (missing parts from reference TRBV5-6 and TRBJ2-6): DAGVTQSPTHLIKTRGQQVTLRCSPKSGHDTVSWYQQALGQGPQFIFQYYEEEERQRGNFPDRFSGHQFPNYSSELNVNALLLGDSALYLCASSPRGMWSGANVLTFGAGSRLTVL.

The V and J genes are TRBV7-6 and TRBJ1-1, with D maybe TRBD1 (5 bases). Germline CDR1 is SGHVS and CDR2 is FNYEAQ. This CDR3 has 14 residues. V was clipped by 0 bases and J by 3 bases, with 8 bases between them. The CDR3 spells CASSLAGTDTEAFF. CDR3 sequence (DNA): TGTGCCAGCAGCTTAGCCGGGACGGACACTGAAGCTTTCTTT.

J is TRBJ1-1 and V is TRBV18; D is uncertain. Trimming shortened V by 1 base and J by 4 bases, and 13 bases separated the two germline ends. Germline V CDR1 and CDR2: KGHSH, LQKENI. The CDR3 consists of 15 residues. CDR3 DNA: TGTGCCAGCTCACCACAGAGCAAAGGACGCACTGAAGCTTTCTTT. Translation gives CASSPQSKGRTEAFF.